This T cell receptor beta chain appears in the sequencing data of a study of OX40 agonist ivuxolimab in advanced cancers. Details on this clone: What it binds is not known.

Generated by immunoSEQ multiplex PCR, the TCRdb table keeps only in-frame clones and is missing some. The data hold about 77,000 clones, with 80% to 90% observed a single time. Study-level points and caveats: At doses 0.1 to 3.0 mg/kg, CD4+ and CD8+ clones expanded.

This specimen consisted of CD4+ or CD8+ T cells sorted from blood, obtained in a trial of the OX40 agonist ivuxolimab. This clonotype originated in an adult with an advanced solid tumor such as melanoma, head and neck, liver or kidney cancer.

The CDR3 sequence: CASSLEAGAHGYTF. DNA for the CDR3: TGTGCCAGCAGCTTAGAAGCAGGGGCCCATGGCTACACCTTC. The chain is built from TRBV7-9 and TRBJ1-2, with D possibly TRBD1 on 6 matching bases. The V end lost 1 base, the J end lost 6 bases, and 12 bases lay between the germline ends. From germline, CDR1 is SEHNR and CDR2 FQNEAQ (reference sequence). The CDR3 length is 14 residues.